These T cell receptor beta chains were read from a single sample in a study of regulatory T cells in long-lasting Graves disease. TCRdb recomputed calls from the multiplex PCR reads with MiXCR, one row per CDR3 protein. In the table there are 450,000 to 650,000 distinct CDR3 sequences, 16% of which are singletons. These data were also reused for a study on T cells in Graves' hyperthyroidism and ophthalmopathy.

The sample in question was peripheral blood mononuclear cells (PBMCs), obtained at new diagnosis, from a patient treated with antithyroid drugs. These receptors all stem from a woman aged 40 to 65 with Graves disease. Both conserved end residues are trimmed from each CDR3. The order of the fields is V gene, CDR3 length, CDR3 protein.

V: TRBV4-1
length: 12
CDR3: ASTITGFRDTQY

V: TRBV19
length: 13
CDR3: ASSIGDRNNSPLH

V: TRBV2
length: 10
CDR3: ASSGGLTEAF

V: TRBV5-4
length: 11
CDR3: ASSFNDDTEAF

V: TRBV6-1
length: 13
CDR3: ASSPFGGGTGELF

V: TRBV27
length: 12
CDR3: ASSLQTGTRGYT

V: TRBV6-1
length: 9
CDR3: ASCRGNTIY

V: TRBV15
length: 11
CDR3: ATSTGRNTEAF

V: TRBV6-1
length: 14
CDR3: ASSEDRLSYNSPLH

V: TRBV20-1
length: 11
CDR3: SAARDRGMGYT

V: TRBV19
length: 14
CDR3: ASSPTSRSSYNEQF

V: TRBV19
length: 10
CDR3: ASSIMDNEQF

V: TRBV19
length: 13
CDR3: ASYSPGQGRNEQF

V: TRBV3-1
length: 14
CDR3: ASSQAGGPYLTEAF

V: TRBV11-2
length: 13
CDR3: ASSPEWGLDTEAF

V: TRBV27
length: 15
CDR3: ASSPYLAGGSTDTQY

V: TRBV7-3
length: 11
CDR3: ASSWGVMDEQF

V: TRBV5-4
length: 13
CDR3: ASSGGGAFQETQY

V: TRBV15
length: 14
CDR3: ATSKAGTDSNYGYT

V: TRBV12-3/TRBV12-4
length: 12
CDR3: ASTKGDNSYEQY

V: TRBV9
length: 13
CDR3: ASSDHGNSYNEQF

V: TRBV9
length: 12
CDR3: ASSAWDGSYEQY

V: TRBV7-2
length: 11
CDR3: ASSLVTTDTQY

V: TRBV7-3
length: 10
CDR3: ASSHQTNEQF

V: TRBV28
length: 14
CDR3: ASSPSLTGAAYGYT

V: TRBV12-5
length: 14
CDR3: ASGLAGQGRDSPLH

V: TRBV6-1
length: 13
CDR3: ASSESAVSTYEQY

V: TRBV9
length: 13
CDR3: ASSTRDRVPGELF

V: TRBV7-2
length: 11
CDR3: ASSFGQGYGYT

V: TRBV27
length: 8
CDR3: APGSLEQY

V: TRBV18
length: 12
CDR3: ASSPGTDNYGYT

V: TRBV18
length: 10
CDR3: ASSARLDTQY

V: TRBV28
length: 10
CDR3: ASSLSRQPQH

V: TRBV7-9
length: 14
CDR3: ASSRWTVHSGNTIY

V: TRBV9
length: 13
CDR3: ASSVSSTSDTEAF

V: TRBV6-1
length: 14
CDR3: ASRRGVMSSNTEAF

V: TRBV6-1
length: 13
CDR3: ASGEGTGGGQPQH

V: TRBV6-1
length: 12
CDR3: ATQRTTTNYGYT

V: TRBV6-2/TRBV6-3
length: 12
CDR3: ASRWTALSYEQY

V: TRBV12-3/TRBV12-4
length: 14
CDR3: ASSPPPGQGGYGYT

V: TRBV18
length: 13
CDR3: ASSPSGGGGDTQY

V: TRBV6-1
length: 11
CDR3: ASSQNRDDGYT